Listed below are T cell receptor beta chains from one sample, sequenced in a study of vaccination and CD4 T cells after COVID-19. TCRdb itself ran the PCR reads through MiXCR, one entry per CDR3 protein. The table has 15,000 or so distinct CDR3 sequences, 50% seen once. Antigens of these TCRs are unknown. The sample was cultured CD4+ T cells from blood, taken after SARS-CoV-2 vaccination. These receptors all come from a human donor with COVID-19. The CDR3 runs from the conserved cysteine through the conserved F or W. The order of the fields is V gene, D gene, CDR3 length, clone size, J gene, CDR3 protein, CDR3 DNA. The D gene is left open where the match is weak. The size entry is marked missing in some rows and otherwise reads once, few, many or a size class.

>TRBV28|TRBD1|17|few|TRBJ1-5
CASRNRDRGYSNQPQHF
TGTGCCAGCAGAAACCGGGACAGGGGGTATAGCAATCAGCCCCAGCATTTT
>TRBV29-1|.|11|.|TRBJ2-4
CSVVGQNIQYF
TGCAGCGTGGTGGGACAAAACATTCAGTACTTC
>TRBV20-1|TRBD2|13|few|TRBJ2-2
CSASQLAAGELFF
TGCAGTGCTAGTCAACTAGCGGCCGGGGAGCTGTTTTTT
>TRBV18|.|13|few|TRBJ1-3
CASSPNSRDTIYF
TGTGCCAGCTCACCAAATTCTAGAGACACCATATATTTT
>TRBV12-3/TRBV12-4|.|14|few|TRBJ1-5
CASSFRPPYQPQHF
TGTGCCAGCAGTTTCCGGCCCCCTTATCAGCCCCAGCATTTT
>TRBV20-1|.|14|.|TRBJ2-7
CSARARGSSYEQYF
TGCAGTGCTAGAGCACGGGGAAGCTCCTACGAGCAGTACTTC
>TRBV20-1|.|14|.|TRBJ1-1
CSARDPQEINEAFF
TGCAGTGCTAGAGACCCCCAAGAAATTAATGAAGCTTTCTTT
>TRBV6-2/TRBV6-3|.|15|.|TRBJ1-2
CASKNGGEPLYGYTF
TGTGCCAGCAAAAACGGGGGGGAACCCCTCTATGGCTACACCTTC
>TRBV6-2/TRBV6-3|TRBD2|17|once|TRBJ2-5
CASSYGATSVLGETQYF
TGTGCCAGCAGTTACGGCGCGACTAGCGTCCTGGGGGAGACCCAGTACTTC
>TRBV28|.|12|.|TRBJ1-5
CGGGDSNQPQHF
TGTGGGGGAGGGGACAGCAATCAGCCCCAGCATTTT
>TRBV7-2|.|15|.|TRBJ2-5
CASSLDAGARGTQYF
TGTGCCAGCAGCTTAGACGCAGGGGCGCGTGGGACCCAGTACTTC
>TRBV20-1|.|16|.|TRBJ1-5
CSARVPGGFSNQPQHF
TGCAGTGCTAGAGTCCCCGGAGGTTTTAGCAATCAGCCCCAGCATTTT
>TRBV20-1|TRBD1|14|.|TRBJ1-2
CSASGGRGLQGYTF
TGCAGTGCTAGTGGGGGCAGGGGGCTGCAGGGCTACACCTTC
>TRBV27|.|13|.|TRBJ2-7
CASRAPGPYEQYF
TGTGCCAGCAGAGCCCCAGGCCCCTACGAGCAGTACTTC
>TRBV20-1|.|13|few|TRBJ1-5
CSARGVSNQPQHF
TGCAGTGCTAGAGGGGTGAGCAATCAGCCCCAGCATTTT
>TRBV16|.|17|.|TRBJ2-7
CASSQSIVGSPSYEQYF
TGTGCCAGCAGCCAATCTATTGTAGGCAGCCCCTCCTACGAGCAGTACTTC
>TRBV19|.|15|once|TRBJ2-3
CASGWGGSSTDTQYF
TGTGCCAGCGGCTGGGGGGGCTCCAGCACAGATACGCAGTATTTT
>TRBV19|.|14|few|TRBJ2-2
CASSIPRSTGELFF
TGTGCCAGTAGTATCCCACGCAGCACCGGGGAGCTGTTTTTT
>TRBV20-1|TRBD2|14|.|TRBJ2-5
CSAGTSGGMETQYF
TGCAGTGCTGGGACTAGCGGGGGTATGGAGACCCAGTACTTC
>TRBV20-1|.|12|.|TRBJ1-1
CSARGGGTEAFF
TGCAGTGCAAGGGGGGGCGGCACTGAAGCTTTCTTT
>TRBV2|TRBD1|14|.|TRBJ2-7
CASRQGPASDEQYF
TGTGCCAGCAGACAGGGGCCTGCGTCGGACGAGCAGTACTTC
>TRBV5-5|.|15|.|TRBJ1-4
CASTLDPWGNEKLFF
TGTGCCAGCACTCTAGACCCATGGGGGAATGAAAAACTGTTTTTT
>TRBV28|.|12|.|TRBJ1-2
CASSSTVGGYTF
TGTGCCAGCAGTTCGACCGTGGGCGGCTACACCTTC
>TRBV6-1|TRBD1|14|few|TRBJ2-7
CASRPRDRSYEQYF
TGTGCCAGCAGACCCCGGGACAGGTCCTACGAGCAGTACTTC
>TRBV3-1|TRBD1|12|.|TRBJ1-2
CASSQEDRTYTF
TGTGCCAGCAGCCAAGAGGACAGGACCTACACCTTC
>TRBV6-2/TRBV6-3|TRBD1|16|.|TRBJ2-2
CASSYPTGANTGELFF
TGTGCCAGCAGTTACCCAACAGGGGCGAACACCGGGGAGCTGTTTTTT
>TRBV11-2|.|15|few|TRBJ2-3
CASSRDTWGTDTQYF
TGTGCCAGCAGCCGGGACACTTGGGGCACAGATACGCAGTATTTT